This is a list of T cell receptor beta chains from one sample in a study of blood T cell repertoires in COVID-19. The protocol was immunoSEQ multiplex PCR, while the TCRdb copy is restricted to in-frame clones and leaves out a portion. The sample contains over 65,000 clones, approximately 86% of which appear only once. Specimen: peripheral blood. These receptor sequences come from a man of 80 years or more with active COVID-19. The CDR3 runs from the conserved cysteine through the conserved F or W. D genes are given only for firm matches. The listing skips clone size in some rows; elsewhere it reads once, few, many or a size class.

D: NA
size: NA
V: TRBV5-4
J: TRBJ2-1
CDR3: CASSPTGYNEQFF
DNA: TGTGCCAGCAGCCCCACAGGGTACAATGAGCAGTTCTTC

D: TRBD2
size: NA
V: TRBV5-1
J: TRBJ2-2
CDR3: CASSFLAGRETGELFF
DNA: TGCGCCAGCAGCTTTCTAGCGGGGAGAGAAACCGGGGAGCTGTTTTTT

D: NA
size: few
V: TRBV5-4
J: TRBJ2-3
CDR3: CASRYQLASVTDTQYF
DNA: TGTGCCAGCAGATACCAACTAGCCTCCGTAACAGATACGCAGTATTTT

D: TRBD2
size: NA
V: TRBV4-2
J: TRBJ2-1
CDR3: CASSQVVGLAGIDVSFEQFF
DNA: TGTGCCAGCAGCCAAGTGGTAGGACTAGCGGGGATCGACGTATCGTTTGAGCAGTTCTTC

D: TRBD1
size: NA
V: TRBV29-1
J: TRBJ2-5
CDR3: CSGLQGGETQYF
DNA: TGCAGCGGGCTACAGGGGGGAGAGACCCAGTACTTC

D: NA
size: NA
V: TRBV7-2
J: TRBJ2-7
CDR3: CASSLAGQKGSEQYF
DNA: TGTGCCAGCAGCTTAGCGGGACAAAAAGGATCCGAGCAGTACTTC

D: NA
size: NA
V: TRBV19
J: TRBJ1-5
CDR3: CASSIALTSGQPQHF
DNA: TGTGCCAGTAGTATAGCCCTGACTAGTGGCCAGCCCCAGCATTTT

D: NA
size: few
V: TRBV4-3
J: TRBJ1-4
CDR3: CASSQDWSTTNEKLFF
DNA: TGCGCCAGCAGCCAAGATTGGTCTACAACTAATGAAAAACTGTTTTTT

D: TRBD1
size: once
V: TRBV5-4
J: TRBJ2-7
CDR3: CASSAGQESAYEQYF
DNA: TGTGCCAGCAGCGCCGGACAGGAAAGCGCCTACGAGCAGTACTTC

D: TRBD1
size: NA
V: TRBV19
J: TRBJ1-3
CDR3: CASSPGQARNTIYF
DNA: TGTGCCAGTAGTCCGGGACAGGCAAGAAACACCATATATTTT

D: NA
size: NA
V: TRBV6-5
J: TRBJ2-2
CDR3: CASSSPGGPGTGELFF
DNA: TGTGCCAGCAGTTCCCCCGGGGGGCCAGGCACCGGGGAGCTGTTTTTT

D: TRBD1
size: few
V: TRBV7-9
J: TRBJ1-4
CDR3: CASSPGQTNEKLFF
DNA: TGTGCCAGCAGCCCGGGACAGACTAATGAAAAACTGTTTTTT

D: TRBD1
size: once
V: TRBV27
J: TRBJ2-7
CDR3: CASSTGGYEQYF
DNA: TGTGCCAGCTCTACAGGGGGTTACGAGCAGTACTTC

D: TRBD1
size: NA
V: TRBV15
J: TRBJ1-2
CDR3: CATSSHGAGGADYGYTF
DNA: TGTGCCACCAGCTCCCATGGCGCAGGGGGCGCTGACTATGGCTACACCTTC

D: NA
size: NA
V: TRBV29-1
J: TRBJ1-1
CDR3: CSVLGQNTEAFF
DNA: TGCAGCGTGTTGGGACAGAACACTGAAGCTTTCTTT

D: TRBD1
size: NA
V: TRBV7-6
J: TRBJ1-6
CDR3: CASSLGGQGSSPLHF
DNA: TGTGCCAGCAGCTTAGGGGGACAGGGTTCTTCACCCCTCCACTTT

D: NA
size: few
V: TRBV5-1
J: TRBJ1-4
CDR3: CASSSTPGTNEKLFF
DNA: TGCGCCAGCAGCTCGACCCCAGGAACTAATGAAAAACTGTTTTTT

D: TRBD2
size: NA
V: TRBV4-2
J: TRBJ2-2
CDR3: CASSQELAENTGELFF
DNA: TGTGCCAGCAGCCAAGAACTAGCGGAGAACACCGGGGAGCTGTTTTTT

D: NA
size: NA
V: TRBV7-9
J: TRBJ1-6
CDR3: CASSLAGTDNSPLHF
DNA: TGTGCCAGCAGCCTCGCTGGGACTGATAATTCACCCCTCCACTTT

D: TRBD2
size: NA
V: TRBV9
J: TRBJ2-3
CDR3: CASSVDPTPLTSGSTDTQYF
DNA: TGTGCCAGCAGCGTAGACCCTACACCATTAACTAGCGGGAGCACAGATACGCAGTATTTT

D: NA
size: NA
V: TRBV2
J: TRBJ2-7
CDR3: CASSMRPGAYEQYF
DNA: TGTGCCAGCAGCATGCGACCCGGGGCCTACGAGCAGTACTTC

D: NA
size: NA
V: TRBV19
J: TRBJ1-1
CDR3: CASRSAGGATNTEAFF
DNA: TGTGCCAGTAGATCCGCAGGAGGGGCTACGAACACTGAAGCTTTCTTT

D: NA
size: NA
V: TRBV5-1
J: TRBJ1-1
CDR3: CASSAGVRTEAFF
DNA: TGCGCCAGCAGCGCGGGCGTTCGCACTGAAGCTTTCTTT

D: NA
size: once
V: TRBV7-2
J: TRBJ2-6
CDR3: CASSEGVGANVLTF
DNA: TGTGCCAGCAGCGAGGGGGTTGGGGCCAACGTCCTGACTTTC

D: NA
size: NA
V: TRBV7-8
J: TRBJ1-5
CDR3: CASSLAPAGWGNQPQHF
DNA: TGTGCCAGCAGCTTAGCGCCGGCAGGGTGGGGCAATCAGCCCCAGCATTTT

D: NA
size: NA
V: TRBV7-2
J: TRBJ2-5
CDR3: CASSPGSASETQYF
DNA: TGTGCCAGCAGCCCCGGGTCCGCATCAGAGACCCAGTACTTC